The present entry profiles one T cell receptor beta chain with its context. What it binds is unknown. The data were obtained in a study of T cell responses to AZD1222 COVID-19 vaccine. Whole-study results and caveats: Targeting of unmutated variant regions was reportedly seen in nearly half of spike-specific TCRs.

The V segment lost 2 bases and the J segment 8 bases; nucleotides outside the gene matches: 7. The germline gives CDR1 MNHEY, CDR2 SVGAGI. This CDR3 has 15 amino acids. Clones were sequenced by immunoSEQ multiplex PCR, and TCRdb holds only the in-frame ones, with some missing. The sample contains approximately 110,000 clones, about 90% of which appear only once. The sample consisted of peripheral blood, taken on day 0 of AZD1222 vaccination. The chain uses TRBV6-5 and TRBJ2-1, with TRBD2 matching 9 bases. This clonotype was obtained from an adult in good health. DNA of the CDR3: TGTGCCAGCAGTTACGGGTTAGCGGGAGTTGATGAGCAGTTCTTC. Encoded protein: CASSYGLAGVDEQFF.